What follows are 20 T cell receptor beta chains derived from one specimen sequenced in a study of blood T cell repertoires in COVID-19 (dated by TCRdb to the early 2020s). Library preparation used the immunoSEQ multiplex PCR assay. This is the immuneACCESS table as TCRdb keeps it, with only in-frame sequences that have V and J called. A part of the clones is gone; compared with another copy, unresolved V genes explain less than half, and the rest is unexplained. For this sample the table gives 150,000 to 160,000 clones, of which around 89% were detected only once. The ten largest clones take up over 12% of the sample. Source material: peripheral blood. The receptors come from a woman in her thirties or forties with acute or convalescent COVID-19.

The rearrangement uses TRBV5-8 and TRBJ2-1; no clear D gene. The CDR3 loop spans 13 amino acids. Trimming removed 3 bases at V and 5 bases at J, with 9 bases between. CDR1 is SGHTS, CDR2 YDEGEE, per germline. In DNA, the CDR3 is TGTGCCAGCAGCTACCAGGAAGACAATGAGCAGTTCTTC. It codes for CASSYQEDNEQFF.

The V gene is TRBV11-2, the J gene TRBJ2-1, with 9 bases lining up with TRBD2. Germline CDR1 reads SGHAT; CDR2 reads FQNNGV. CDR3 length: 17 amino acids. V trimming: 1 base; J trimming: 6 bases; junction bases outside the gene matches: 10. The CDR3 sequence is CASSLVGGLAPTNEQFF. DNA of the CDR3: TGTGCCAGCAGCTTAGTCGGGGGACTAGCCCCAACCAATGAGCAGTTCTTC.

There are a few counts of this clone. The J gene is TRBJ2-7, the V gene TRBV6-5; 11 bases agree with TRBD2. Trimming took 6 bases from V and 3 from J; bases not matched to a gene: 4. This CDR3 has 14 amino acids. CDR1 and CDR2 (germline): MNHEY, SVGAGI. The CDR3 DNA is TGTGCCAGCAGGAGACTAGCGGGGAACTACGAGCAGTACTTC. Amino acids: CASRRLAGNYEQYF.

In this sample, this clone turned up a few times. The rearrangement links TRBV7-2 to TRBJ2-7; TRBD1 matches 8 bases. The CDR3 spans 15 residues. Germline V CDR1 and CDR2: SGHTA, FQGNSA. With V trimmed by 3 bases and J by 2 bases, 6 bases remained unmatched. DNA of the CDR3: TGTGCCAGCAGCTTCGGCGGGACAGGCCCCTACGAGCAGTACTTC. Amino acid sequence: CASSFGGTGPYEQYF.

The V and J genes are TRBV2 and TRBJ1-5; perhaps TRBD1 as D (6 bases). This CDR3 region has 15 residues. Germline lookup yields CDR1 SNHLY and CDR2 FYNNEI. V gave up 7 bases and J gave up 0 bases, with 13 bases separating them. This CDR3 reads CASTQDSYSNQPQHF. The CDR3, as DNA: TGTGCCAGCACCCAGGACAGTTATAGCAATCAGCCCCAGCATTTT. Drawing the rest from reference TRBV2 and TRBJ1-5, the complete variable domain is EPEVTQTPSHQVTQMGQEVILRCVPISNHLYFYWYRQILGQKVEFLVSFYNNEISEKSEIFDDQFSVERPDGSNFTLKIRSTKLEDSAMYFCASTQDSYSNQPQHFGDGTRLSIL.

This chain uses TRBV7-9 with TRBJ2-2, with 12 bases fitting TRBD1. Germline CDR1 and CDR2: SEHNR and FQNEAQ (reference sequence). Germline trimming cut 6 bases from V and 1 base from J; bases unmatched to any gene: 6. This CDR3 has 17 amino acids. The CDR3 DNA reads as TGTGCCAGCAGGACCGGGACAGGGGGCTTGAACACCGGGGAGCTGTTTTTT. Amino acids: CASRTGTGGLNTGELFF.

V usage is TRBV12-5 and J usage is TRBJ1-5; 7 nucleotides align to TRBD1. CDR3 length: 17 amino acids. V shed 0 bases and J 0 bases; nucleotides not matched to a gene: 5. In germline, CDR1 is LGHNT, CDR2 FRNRAP. CDR3: CASGLVPRQGSNQPQHF. DNA for the CDR3: TGTGCTAGTGGTTTGGTCCCCCGACAGGGTAGCAATCAGCCCCAGCATTTT. The variable domain in full, completed from reference TRBV12-5 and TRBJ1-5, reads DARVTQTPRHKVTEMGQEVTMRCQPILGHNTVFWYRQTMMQGLELLAYFRNRAPLDDSGMPKDRFSAEMPDATLATLKIQPSEPRDSAVYFCASGLVPRQGSNQPQHFGDGTRLSIL.

The rearrangement joins TRBV6-5 to TRBJ1-1; 10 positions agree with TRBD1. Germline assignment: CDR1 MNHEY and CDR2 SVGAGI. Trimming removed 6 bases from V and 10 bases from J; junction bases left unmatched: 11. The CDR3 extends over 14 amino acids. CDR3 nucleotides: TGTGCCAGCAGCCCCGGACAGGGGGGATATCCAGCTTTCTTT. Protein: CASSPGQGGYPAFF.

V usage is TRBV29-1 and J usage is TRBJ2-7; 14 bases align to TRBD2. Germline V gene sequence: CDR1 SQVTM, CDR2 ANQGSEA. The CDR3 sequence is 15 residues long. The V and J ends lost 5 bases and 2 bases, in that order; junction bases with no gene match: 5. Here the CDR3 reads CSVNGLAGGPYEQYF. Here the CDR3 DNA reads TGCAGCGTTAACGGACTAGCGGGGGGCCCCTACGAGCAGTACTTC.

V and J are TRBV4-2 and TRBJ1-4, with D possibly matching TRBD1 (6 bases). Germline CDR1 reads LGHNA; CDR2 reads YNFKEQ. The CDR3 runs 16 residues. Trimming shortened V by 0 bases and J by 5 bases, and 13 bases separated the two germline ends. The CDR3 loop is CASSQEAGTSNEKLFF. The CDR3 nucleotides are TGTGCCAGCAGCCAAGAGGCAGGGACATCAAATGAAAAACTGTTTTTT.

This chain joins TRBV30 and TRBJ2-7, with 9 positions matching TRBD2. J gave up 9 bases and V 8 bases, and 14 bases lay outside the gene matches. Per the germline V gene, CDR1 is GTSNPN and CDR2 is SVGIG (reference sequence). The CDR3 runs 13 residues. CDR3 region: CAGDSGGSKRQYF. The CDR3 nucleotides read TGTGCCGGTGATAGCGGGGGCTCTAAACGGCAGTACTTC.

This clone was seen a handful of times. The chain combines TRBV7-2 with TRBJ1-2; the D is unclear. Per germline, CDR1 SGHTA and CDR2 FQGNSA. The V end was cut by 1 base, the J end by 4 bases, with 7 bases between. This CDR3 is 13 amino acids long. This CDR3 reads CASSLDGSYGYTF. The CDR3 nucleotides read TGTGCCAGCAGCTTAGATGGGAGCTATGGCTACACCTTC.

The chain joins TRBV5-1 to TRBJ2-6; the match to TRBD1 covers 9 bases. CDR3 length equals 17 residues. Germline CDR1 reads SGHRS; CDR2 reads YFSETQ. With V trimmed by 4 bases and J by 1 base, 6 bases remained unmatched. CDR3 protein: CASSPTGGLSGANVLTF. CDR3 in DNA: TGCGCCAGCAGCCCGACAGGGGGACTTTCTGGGGCCAACGTCCTGACTTTC.

V usage is TRBV19 and J usage is TRBJ1-5; tentative D call: TRBD1 (6 bases). Trimming removed 4 bases from V and 5 bases from J, with 21 bases in between. CDR3 length: 17 residues. Germline V gene data show CDR1 as LNHDA and CDR2 as SQIVND (reference sequence). The CDR3 loop reads CASSSEKDRRSYQPQHF. CDR3 DNA sequence: TGTGCCAGTAGTAGTGAGAAGGACAGACGCTCATATCAGCCCCAGCATTTT. The variable domain in full, with the rest retrieved from reference TRBV19 and TRBJ1-5, is DGGITQSPKYLFRKEGQNVTLSCEQNLNHDAMYWYRQDPGQGLRLIYYSQIVNDFQKGDIAEGYSVSREKKESFPLTVTSAQKNPTAFYLCASSSEKDRRSYQPQHFGDGTRLSIL.

The V gene is TRBV5-1, the J gene TRBJ2-7; 8 bases map to TRBD2. The germline gives CDR1 SGHRS, CDR2 YFSETQ. The CDR3 spans 15 residues. V shed 6 bases, J shed 2 bases, and the junction held 10 bases outside the gene matches. The CDR3 here is CASTRPGGTPYEQYF. In DNA, the CDR3 is TGCGCCAGCACACGGCCGGGGGGGACCCCCTACGAGCAGTACTTC.

V usage is TRBV30 and J usage is TRBJ2-1, with D tentatively TRBD2 (5 bases). Germline V gene sequence: CDR1 GTSNPN, CDR2 SVGIG (reference sequence). The CDR3 runs to 13 residues. CDR3 protein: CERSEAAYNEQFF. DNA of the CDR3: TGTGAAAGATCGGAGGCGGCCTACAATGAGCAGTTCTTC.

The CDR3 loop is CASSLTWTGAYEQYF. CDR3 bases: TGTGCCAGCAGTTTAACCTGGACAGGAGCCTACGAGCAGTACTTC. The chain carries TRBV28 and TRBJ2-7; TRBD1 matches at 7 bases. This CDR3 spans 15 amino acids. Germline V gene lookup returns CDR1 MDHEN and CDR2 SYDVKM. Losses at the gene ends were 2 bases for V and 2 bases for J; bases not matched to a gene: 6.

This clone turned up a few times. This rearrangement joins TRBV29-1 to TRBJ2-7; a weak D match, TRBD1 (5 bases). CDR1 and CDR2 (germline): SQVTM, ANQGSEA. V was trimmed by 4 bases and J by 3 bases, leaving 10 bases between them. The CDR3 is 12 amino acids. DNA for the CDR3: TGCAGCGTTGGACAGTCAGACTACGAGCAGTACTTC. This sequence encodes CSVGQSDYEQYF.

This sequence joins TRBV3-1 (or the pseudogene TRBV3-2) and TRBJ1-2; no definite D call. V gave up 1 base and J gave up 6 bases, with 9 bases separating them. From germline, CDR1 is LGHDT and CDR2 YNNKEL (reference sequence). The CDR3 contains 13 residues. CDR3 protein: CASSQAGPNGYTF. CDR3 bases: TGTGCCAGCAGCCAAGCGGGTCCTAATGGCTACACCTTC.

The chain joins TRBV27 to TRBJ2-3, with 12 bases lining up with TRBD2. The V and J ends lost 5 bases and 4 bases, in that order; junction bases with no gene match: 7. CDR1 is MNHEY and CDR2 is SMNVEV in the germline V gene (reference sequence). The CDR3 is 16 residues long. The CDR3 DNA is TGTGCCAGCAGTATGCTAGCGGGAGGGCCGCCAGATACGCAGTATTTT. Translating it yields CASSMLAGGPPDTQYF.